The 9 T cell receptor beta chains given below trace back to one sample, sequenced in a study of blood T cell repertoires in COVID-19 (dated by TCRdb to the early 2020s). Libraries were prepared through the immunoSEQ multiplex PCR assay. The source is immuneACCESS, and TCRdb retained only in-frame sequences with V and J called. Part of the clones is not carried over; for the studies checked, unresolved V genes explain less than half of this, and the remainder is unexplained. Across this sample there are about 120,000 clones, with roughly three quarters seen only once. The ten largest clones add up to 7.9% of the sample. Input material: peripheral blood. The receptors shown here come from a human donor in a cohort sampled during active COVID-19.

This chain joins TRBV6-5 and TRBJ1-2, with D possibly being TRBD1 (5 bases). Germline CDR1 and CDR2: MNHEY and SVGAGI. The V gene lost 6 bases and the J gene lost 6 bases, with 17 bases spanning the gap. The CDR3 runs to 14 residues. The DNA for the CDR3 is TGTGCCAGCAGACCCCCCGTGACAGCTAATGGCTACACCTTC. It translates to CASRPPVTANGYTF.

The chain employs TRBV28 and TRBJ1-4; no clear D gene. V lost 3 bases to trimming and J lost 2 bases, with 13 bases between them. The CDR3 is 16 amino acids. Germline V gives CDR1 MDHEN, CDR2 SYDVKM. The CDR3 region has the DNA TGTGCCAGCAGTTTGCCCCCGCAGATCACTAATGAAAAACTGTTTTTT. It specifies CASSLPPQITNEKLFF.

CDR3 amino acids: CASSEVASGGGYTF. CDR3 bases: TGCGCCAGCAGCGAAGTGGCCTCAGGGGGTGGCTACACCTTC. The chain carries TRBV5-1 and TRBJ1-2, with 7 bases matching TRBD1. Germline trimming cut 4 bases from V and 7 bases from J; bases unmatched to any gene: 10. Germline V gene data show CDR1 as SGHRS and CDR2 as YFSETQ. This CDR3 has 14 amino acids.

This sequence joins TRBV7-8 and TRBJ2-7; 7 bases map to TRBD2. Germline V gives CDR1 SGHVS, CDR2 FQNEAQ. With 5 bases clipped from V and 6 bases from J, the junction kept 4 bases outside the gene matches. The CDR3 runs to 12 residues. This CDR3 is CASSLGGSEQYF. CDR3 nucleotides: TGTGCCAGCAGCCTCGGGGGGTCCGAGCAGTACTTC.

CDR3 amino acids: CASSLASGRAQLYEQYF. The CDR3 DNA sequence: TGTGCCAGCAGCTTAGCTAGCGGGAGGGCCCAATTGTACGAGCAGTACTTC. The gene calls are TRBV7-6 and TRBJ2-7, with 11 nucleotides matching TRBD2. The CDR3 totals 17 residues. The V and J ends lost 0 bases and 4 bases, in that order; junction bases with no gene match: 8. CDR1 is SGHVS and CDR2 is FNYEAQ in the germline V gene.

This chain joins TRBV11-2 and TRBJ2-7; 8 bases match TRBD2. Germline V CDR1 and CDR2: SGHAT, FQNNGV. Trimming removed 0 bases from V and 1 base from J; junction bases left unmatched: 8. The CDR3 spans 17 residues. CDR3 bases: TGTGCCAGCAGCTTAGACTACCCTAGCGGGCCTTCCTACGAGCAGTACTTC. Amino acids: CASSLDYPSGPSYEQYF.

Only a few counts were recorded for this clone. J is TRBJ1-1 and V is TRBV5-4; 8 bases agree with TRBD1. CDR1 is SGHNT and CDR2 is YYREEE in the germline V gene (reference sequence). The CDR3 is 13 amino acids. The junction had 2 bases not matched to a gene; V was cut back by 4 bases and J by 3 bases. CDR3 sequence: CASSADRDTEAFF. In nucleotides, the CDR3 is TGTGCCAGCAGCGCGGACAGGGACACTGAAGCTTTCTTT.

This rearrangement joins TRBV11-2 to TRBJ2-3, with TRBD2 matching over 10 bases. The CDR3 has 15 residues. Unmatched junction bases numbered 6, after V lost 4 bases and J lost 5 bases. Germline values: CDR1 SGHAT, CDR2 FQNNGV. CDR3 residues: CASSWPQRGGDTQYF. As DNA, the CDR3 is TGTGCCAGCAGCTGGCCGCAGCGGGGGGGAGATACGCAGTATTTT.

The J gene is TRBJ1-2, the V gene TRBV7-9; possible D gene TRBD1, 6 bases. Germline assignment: CDR1 SEHNR and CDR2 FQNEAQ (reference sequence). Between the trimmed V and J ends, which lost 0 bases and 5 bases, there was a span of 10 bases. This CDR3 spans 14 amino acids. The CDR3, as DNA: TGTGCCAGCAGCTTAGCGGACAGTGTGTATGGCTACACCTTC. Amino acids: CASSLADSVYGYTF.